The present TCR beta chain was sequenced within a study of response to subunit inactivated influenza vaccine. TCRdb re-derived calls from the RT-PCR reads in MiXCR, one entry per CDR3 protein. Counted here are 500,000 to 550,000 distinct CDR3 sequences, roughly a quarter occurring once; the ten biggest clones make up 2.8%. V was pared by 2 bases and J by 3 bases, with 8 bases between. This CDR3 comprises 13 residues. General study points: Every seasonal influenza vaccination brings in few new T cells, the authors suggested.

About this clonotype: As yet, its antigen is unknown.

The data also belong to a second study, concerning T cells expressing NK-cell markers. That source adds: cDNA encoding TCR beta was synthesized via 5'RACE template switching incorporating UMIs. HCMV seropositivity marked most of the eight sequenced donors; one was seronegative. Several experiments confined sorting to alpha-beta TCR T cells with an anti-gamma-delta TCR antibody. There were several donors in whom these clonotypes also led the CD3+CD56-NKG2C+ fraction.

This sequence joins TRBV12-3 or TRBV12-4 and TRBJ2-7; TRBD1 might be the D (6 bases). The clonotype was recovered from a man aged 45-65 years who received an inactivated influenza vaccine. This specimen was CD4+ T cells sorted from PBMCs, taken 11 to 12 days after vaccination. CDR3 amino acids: CASSLMTGYEQYF. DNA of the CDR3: TGTGCCAGCAGTTTAATGACAGGCTACGAGCAGTACTTC.